The 20 T cell receptor beta chains below were found in one sample sequenced in a study of blood T cell repertoires in COVID-19. Sequencing was performed with immunoSEQ multiplex PCR; in TCRdb, only in-frame clones are kept and a portion is missing. The data hold approximately 260,000 clones, with 85% observed a single time. Sequenced input: PBMCs or T cells enriched from blood (not recorded which). The receptors here all came from a woman between 50 and 59 years old who had been exposed to COVID-19.

For this clone: Other nucleotide sequences in the sample specify the same CDR3. This chain connects TRBV6-5 to TRBJ1-4; the D is unclear. Trimming cost V 5 bases and J 0 bases, with 7 bases left between them. CDR1 and CDR2 from the germline V gene are MNHEY and SVGAGI. The CDR3 covers 14 residues. The CDR3 DNA is TGTGCCAGCAGTCTCACTGCAACTAATGAAAAACTGTTTTTT. Translated: CASSLTATNEKLFF.

This chain connects TRBV18 to TRBJ1-2; TRBD1 aligns across 9 bases. This CDR3 is built from 15 residues. Trimming took 1 base from V and 9 from J; bases not matched to a gene: 9. Per germline, CDR1 KGHSH and CDR2 LQKENI. The DNA for the CDR3 is TGTGCCAGCTCACCACAGGGGACAGGGCCACAGAGCTACACCTTC. This gives the protein CASSPQGTGPQSYTF. Using reference TRBV18 and TRBJ1-2 for the parts outside the CDR3, the full variable domain is NAGVMQNPRHLVRRRGQEARLRCSPMKGHSHVYWYRQLPEEGLKFMVYLQKENIIDESGMPKERFSAEFPKEGPSILRIQQVVRGDSAAYFCASSPQGTGPQSYTFGSGTRLTVV.

The rearrangement uses TRBV3-1 (or the pseudogene TRBV3-2) and TRBJ1-3, with D perhaps TRBD1 (5 bases). Trimming shortened V by 3 bases and J by 7 bases, and 10 bases separated the two germline ends. The CDR3 loop spans 13 amino acids. The germline CDR1 and CDR2 sequences are LGHDT and YNNKEL (reference sequence). The chain's CDR3 is CASSQGGGNTIYF. The CDR3 bases are TGTGCCAGCAGCCAGGGGGGAGGCAACACCATATATTTT.

This chain joins TRBV5-1 and TRBJ2-7, with a weak D call TRBD2 (5 bases). The CDR3 totals 13 residues. The V gene lost 4 bases and the J gene lost 3 bases, with 11 bases spanning the gap. Germline lookup yields CDR1 SGHRS and CDR2 YFSETQ. The CDR3 region has the DNA TGCGCCAGCAGCGTCGGACGGGACTACGAGCAGTACTTC. Translating gives CASSVGRDYEQYF.

The rearrangement joins TRBV18 to TRBJ2-1, with TRBD1 matching 12 bases. From germline, CDR1 is KGHSH and CDR2 LQKENI. V trimming: 6 bases; J trimming: 9 bases; junction bases outside the gene matches: 12. The CDR3 has 16 residues. CDR3 loop: CASSGYRDRGHSEQFF. In DNA, the CDR3 is TGTGCCAGCTCCGGTTACCGGGACAGGGGGCATAGTGAGCAGTTCTTC.

This chain uses TRBV30 with TRBJ1-5, with 9 bases aligning to TRBD1. V lost 2 bases and J lost 2; bases outside the gene matches: 4. Germline assignment: CDR1 GTSNPN and CDR2 SVGIG (reference sequence). This CDR3 has 15 amino acids. CDR3 loop: CAWSTGGRGNQPQHF. CDR3 DNA: TGTGCCTGGAGTACAGGGGGCAGGGGCAATCAGCCCCAGCATTTT.

The gene calls are TRBV30 and TRBJ1-2, with D perhaps matching TRBD1 (5 bases). The germline CDR1 and CDR2 sequences are GTSNPN and SVGIG (reference sequence). V shed 3 bases and J shed 2 bases, with 10 bases lying between them. The CDR3 sequence is 13 residues long. The CDR3 bases are TGTGCCTGGAGGCCAGGGTCAAACTATGGCTACACCTTC. It encodes CAWRPGSNYGYTF.

This rearrangement joins TRBV28 to TRBJ1-5; no definite D call. Germline values: CDR1 MDHEN, CDR2 SYDVKM. V was shortened by 6 bases and J by 8 bases, with 23 bases between the two germline ends. The CDR3 loop spans 16 amino acids. The DNA for the CDR3 is TGTGCCAGCAGCGCCGGCAGTCAGTTACGGGTAAAGCCCCAGCATTTT. Its protein is CASSAGSQLRVKPQHF.

The chain uses TRBV28 and TRBJ1-2; 7 bases line up with TRBD1. Per the germline V gene, CDR1 is MDHEN and CDR2 is SYDVKM. This CDR3 is built from 12 residues. V trimming: 7 bases; J trimming: 10 bases; junction bases outside the gene matches: 9. As DNA, the CDR3 is TGTGCCAGCACGACCGGGACAGTCTTCTACACCTTC. This codes for CASTTGTVFYTF.

This sequence joins TRBV7-9 and TRBJ2-3; TRBD1 matches 9 bases. After removal of 3 bases from V and 3 bases from J, the junction contained 4 bases not matched to a gene. The CDR3 is 15 residues long. The germline CDR1 and CDR2 sequences are SEHNR and FQNEAQ (reference sequence). CDR3 DNA sequence: TGTGCCAGCAGCTTGGGACAGGGTTTTACAGATACGCAGTATTTT. It specifies CASSLGQGFTDTQYF.

This chain connects TRBV3-1 (or the pseudogene TRBV3-2) to TRBJ1-4; D uncertain. Germline V CDR1 and CDR2: LGHDT, YNNKEL (reference sequence). Trimming took 6 bases from V and 4 from J, leaving 15 bases between them. This CDR3 spans 15 amino acids. The CDR3 spells CASSGPREGNEKLFF. In DNA, the CDR3 is TGTGCCAGCAGTGGGCCCCGGGAGGGTAATGAAAAACTGTTTTTT.

The V gene is TRBV7-2, the J gene TRBJ2-3; D gene uncertain. This CDR3 comprises 15 residues. Trimming took 4 bases from V and 2 from J, leaving 13 bases between them. Germline loops: CDR1 SGHTA, CDR2 FQGNSA. CDR3 sequence reads: CASSYETPNTDTQYF. As DNA, the CDR3 is TGTGCCAGCAGCTACGAGACACCCAACACAGATACGCAGTATTTT. Combining the CDR3 with reference TRBV7-2 and TRBJ2-3 gives the whole variable domain GAGVSQSPSNKVTEKGKDVELRCDPISGHTALYWYRQSLGQGLEFLIYFQGNSAPDKSGLPSDRFSAERTGGSVSTLTIQRTQQEDSAVYLCASSYETPNTDTQYFGPGTRLTVL.

This chain joins TRBV6-5 and TRBJ1-1; D remains ambiguous. Germline CDR1 is MNHEY and CDR2 is SVGAGI. The V gene lost 7 bases and the J gene lost 8 bases, with 17 bases spanning the gap. This CDR3 is built from 13 residues. The CDR3 nucleotides are TGTGCCAGCATCCGCCCCTTGGAGCGGGAAGCTTTCTTT. Its protein is CASIRPLEREAFF.

J is TRBJ2-1 and V is TRBV27; the D gene is possibly TRBD1 (5 bases). The CDR3 extends over 15 amino acids. V was cut by 0 bases and J by 6 bases, with 12 bases left in between. Germline CDR1 is MNHEY and CDR2 is SMNVEV (reference sequence). CDR3 DNA sequence: TGTGCCAGCAGTTTATCCACCCAGGGCAGCAATGAGCAGTTCTTC. This codes for CASSLSTQGSNEQFF.

J is TRBJ1-2 and V is TRBV5-5, with no clear D. V lost 4 bases and J lost 5, with 12 bases in between. Germline assignment: CDR1 SGHKS and CDR2 YYEKEE (reference sequence). The CDR3 has 13 residues. This CDR3 is CASSLRAGYGYTF. CDR3 nucleotides: TGTGCCAGCAGCCTGAGGGCGGGTTATGGCTACACCTTC.

The rearrangement joins TRBV20-1 to TRBJ2-5, with a weak D call TRBD2 (6 bases). The CDR3 sequence is 11 residues long. The ends were cut back, 5 bases at V and 4 bases at J, with 8 bases in the middle. Germline CDR1 DFQATT, CDR2 SNEGSKA (reference sequence). CDR3 bases: TGCAGTGCTGGGGGAGGAGAGACCCAGTACTTC. Its protein is CSAGGGETQYF.

This chain joins TRBV6-6 and TRBJ2-3, with 13 nucleotides matching TRBD2. Per the germline V gene, CDR1 is MNHNY and CDR2 is SVGAGI (reference sequence). CDR3 length: 17 residues. J was trimmed by 6 bases and V by 5 bases; bases with no gene match: 11. CDR3 sequence reads: CASSPPGLAGIGDTQYF. The CDR3, as DNA: TGTGCCAGCAGTCCGCCGGGACTAGCGGGGATTGGGGATACGCAGTATTTT.

V usage is TRBV7-2 and J usage is TRBJ1-2; D call uncertain. The CDR3 has 13 residues. Trimming pared 5 bases from V and 9 bases from J, leaving 16 bases between. Germline-derived CDR1 and CDR2 are SGHTA and FQGNSA. The CDR3 here is CASSLPGAGSYTF. The CDR3 DNA reads as TGTGCCAGCAGCCTCCCGGGCGCCGGGAGCTACACCTTC.

The chain carries TRBV19 and TRBJ1-1, with D perhaps matching TRBD1 (6 bases). With 3 bases removed from V and 2 bases from J, the gap between germline ends came to 10 bases. The germline V gene encodes CDR1 LNHDA and CDR2 SQIVND (reference sequence). The CDR3 runs to 14 residues. The CDR3 DNA sequence: TGTGCCAGTAGTATCGGGACAATTAACACTGAAGCTTTCTTT. Its translation is CASSIGTINTEAFF.

The V gene is TRBV19, the J gene TRBJ1-5; the match to TRBD1 covers 9 bases. This CDR3 has 15 residues. Per germline, CDR1 LNHDA and CDR2 SQIVND (reference sequence). The junction had 11 bases not matched to a gene; V was cut back by 4 bases and J by 10 bases. The CDR3 reads CASSKGQGIPGPQHF. In nucleotides, the CDR3 is TGTGCCAGTAGTAAAGGACAGGGGATTCCCGGCCCCCAGCATTTT.